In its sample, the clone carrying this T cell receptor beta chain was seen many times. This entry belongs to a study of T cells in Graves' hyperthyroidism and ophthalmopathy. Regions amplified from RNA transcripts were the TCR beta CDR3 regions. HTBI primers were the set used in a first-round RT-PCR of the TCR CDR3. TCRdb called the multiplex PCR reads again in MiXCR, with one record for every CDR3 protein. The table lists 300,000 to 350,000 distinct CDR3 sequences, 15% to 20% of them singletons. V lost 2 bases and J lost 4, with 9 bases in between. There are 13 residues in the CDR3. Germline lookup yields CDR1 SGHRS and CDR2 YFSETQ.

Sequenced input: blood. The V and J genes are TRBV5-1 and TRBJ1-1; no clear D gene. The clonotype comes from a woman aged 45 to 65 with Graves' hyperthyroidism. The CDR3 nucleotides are TGCGCCAGCAGCTTAGGCGAGGGCACTGAAGCTTTCTTT. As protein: CASSLGEGTEAFF.